A selection of T cell receptor beta chains follows, all from one sample in a study of tumor-infiltrating lymphocytes in primary liver carcinoma. TCRdb redid the calling of the multiplex PCR reads with MiXCR, one entry per CDR3 protein. This sample has 150,000 to 200,000 distinct CDR3 sequences, with around 85% found just once. The sample taken for sequencing was tumor tissue from primary liver carcinoma. These receptor sequences come from a man aged 35-49 years with primary liver carcinoma and hepatitis B virus infection. The CDR3 runs from the conserved cysteine through the conserved F or W. A D gene is named only where the DNA matches it firmly. Size tells how often a clone was seen (once, few, many) or the class of an expanded clone, and some rows leave it out.

size	D	V	J	DNA	CDR3
.	.	TRBV4-3	TRBJ1-2	TGCGTCAGCAGCCAAGATTCCGGGACGGGGGATGGCTACACCTTC	CVSSQDSGTGDGYTF
once	.	TRBV29-1	TRBJ1-2	TGCAGCGTTCCAGAGACCTCGGCGGACGGCTACACCTTC	CSVPETSADGYTF
.	.	TRBV12-3/TRBV12-4	TRBJ1-5	TGTGCCAGCAGTTTGGGGGCTACCAATCAACCCCAGAATTTT	CASSLGATNQPQNF
.	TRBD2	TRBV12-3/TRBV12-4	TRBJ2-2	TGCGCCAGCTCCGAGACTAGCGGGAGGGAGCTGTTTTTT	CASSETSGRELFF
many	.	TRBV7-9	TRBJ1-6	TGTGCCAGCAGCTTAGATCCGGGGGTGAGTTCACCCCTCCACTTT	CASSLDPGVSSPLHF
.	.	TRBV5-4	TRBJ2-3	TGTGCCAGCAGCACTTTCCGCGCGCGAACTAGCACAGATACACAGTATTTT	CASSTFRARTSTDTQYF
.	.	TRBV29-1	TRBJ1-5	TGCAGCGCTCCACAGGGTAATAGCAACCAGCCCCAGCATTTT	CSAPQGNSNQPQHF
.	.	TRBV12-3/TRBV12-4	TRBJ2-7	TGTGCCAGCAGTCCTCAGGAGCAGGAGCAATACTTC	CASSPQEQEQYF
.	.	TRBV25-1	TRBJ1-1	TGTGCCACCAGTGAACTGGGAAGAATGAACACTGAAGCTTTCTTT	CATSELGRMNTEAFF
.	TRBD2	TRBV6-1	TRBJ2-6	TGTGCCAGCAGTTTTGCGACTAGCGGGATTGACGTCCTGACTTTC	CASSFATSGIDVLTF
.	.	TRBV12-3/TRBV12-4	TRBJ2-1	TGTGCCGACAGTTTTGGCAGAGACAATGAGCAGTTCTTC	CADSFGRDNEQFF
.	TRBD2	TRBV11-2	TRBJ2-7	TGTGCCAGCAGCTTGAGGGAGGTGAGGACTAGCGGGCTCTGCTCTTACGTGCAGTACTTC	CASSLREVRTSGLCSYVQYF
few	.	TRBV2	TRBJ2-3	TGTGCCAGCACTTTCGAAGATATGCAGTACTTT	CASTFEDMQYF
.	TRBD1	TRBV12-3/TRBV12-4	TRBJ1-3	TGTGACACCCACAGGGGGTTCCCTGGAAACACCATATATTTT	CDTHRGFPGNTIYF
.	.	TRBV12-3/TRBV12-4	TRBJ2-1	TGTGTCAGCAGTCTCAGACAGAACTATGAGCAGTTCTTC	CVSSLRQNYEQFF
.	TRBD1	TRBV29-1	TRBJ1-1	TGCCGAGTCAACAGGGGCGGGATGAACACTGAAGCTTTCTTT	CRVNRGGMNTEAFF
.	.	TRBV2	TRBJ1-2	TGTGCCAGCAGTGACCAACAGACTTATGGCTACACCTTC	CASSDQQTYGYTF
.	TRBD2	TRBV6-2/TRBV6-3	TRBJ2-1	TGTGCCGCCAGCCCGCGGACTAGCGGGAGCTCCCACAATGAGCAGTTCTTC	CAASPRTSGSSHNEQFF
.	.	TRBV6-6	TRBJ1-1	TGTGCCAGCACTCTACAGGGCCGTAACACTGAGGCTTTCTTT	CASTLQGRNTEAFF
.	.	TRBV11-2	TRBJ2-4	TGTGCCAGCGGTCGGAAGCAGGGTGACATTCAATACTTC	CASGRKQGDIQYF
few	TRBD2	TRBV20-1	TRBJ2-7	TGCAGTGCTAGCCCCACTAGCGGGACAAGCGAGCAGTACTTC	CSASPTSGTSEQYF
.	.	TRBV12-3/TRBV12-4	TRBJ2-3	TGTGCCAGCAGCCGCCTAGGAGTGGGGGGCACAGATATGCAGTATTTT	CASSRLGVGGTDMQYF
many	TRBD1	TRBV12-3/TRBV12-4	TRBJ2-2	TGTGCCAGCAGTTTACAGACAGGGGTGACCGGGGAGCTGTTTTTT	CASSLQTGVTGELFF
many	TRBD1	TRBV6-5	TRBJ2-1	TGTGCCAGCAGTGACGAGACAGGGACCCAGCAGTTCTTC	CASSDETGTQQFF
.	.	TRBV11-2	TRBJ2-6	TGCGCCACCCAGCGGCCGCTCTCTGGGGCCAACATCATGACTTTC	CATQRPLSGANIMTF
.	.	TRBV6-1	TRBJ2-1	TGTACCATCAGTGAAGGCTTCTACAATGAGCAGTTCTTC	CTISEGFYNEQFF
.	.	TRBV10-3	TRBJ2-3	TGTGCCATCAGTGTAGAACAAACCCGGTATACGCAGTATTTT	CAISVEQTRYTQYF
.	TRBD1	TRBV29-1	TRBJ2-2	TGCAGAGTTGAAATAACAGGGGCCGGGGAGCTGTTTTTT	CRVEITGAGELFF
.	.	TRBV4-2	TRBJ1-2	TGTGCCAGCAGCCACGAAGTAATTGGGGTGGGCGGCTACACCTTC	CASSHEVIGVGGYTF
.	.	TRBV28	TRBJ1-4	TGTGCCAGCATTTCTCGTACAGGGAGTAATGAAAAACTGTTTTTT	CASISRTGSNEKLFF
.	.	TRBV29-1	TRBJ1-5	TGCAGCGTAGCAACAGGGAATAAAAGTCAGCCCCAGCATTTT	CSVATGNKSQPQHF
.	.	TRBV7-9	TRBJ1-5	TGTGCCAGCGGCCTCCAGGGAGGAAGCAATCAGCCCCAGCATTTT	CASGLQGGSNQPQHF
.	.	TRBV14	TRBJ2-3	TGTGACAGCAGCCCGACAGAGCAGACTACGCCGTATTTT	CDSSPTEQTTPYF
.	TRBD2	TRBV11-1	TRBJ2-1	TGTGCCATCAGCCCCTGGGGACTAGCGGGAGTTGGGGAGCAGTTCTTC	CAISPWGLAGVGEQFF
few	.	TRBV9	TRBJ2-2	TGTGCCAGCAGCGGACAGAGCGGGGAGCTGTTTTTT	CASSGQSGELFF
.	TRBD1	TRBV6-1	TRBJ1-2	TGTGCCAACAGTGAAGGCAGGGGGCGGAACGCCTTC	CANSEGRGRNAF
once	.	TRBV6-2/TRBV6-3	TRBJ2-1	TGTGCCAGCAGTCCCCTTAACGGAGCCTACAATGAGCAGTTATTC	CASSPLNGAYNEQLF
.	.	TRBV5-1	TRBJ2-1	TGCGCCAGCAACTTGGAGCCAGGAGGGTACGAGCAGTTCTTC	CASNLEPGGYEQFF
once	.	TRBV4-3	TRBJ2-7	TGCGCTAGTAGCCAAGAGAGACGGAATCGGTTCTACGAGCACTACTTC	CASSQERRNRFYEHYF
.	.	TRBV5-1	TRBJ2-7	TGCGCCAGCGGCTTGACCAGTTCCTACGAGCAATACTTC	CASGLTSSYEQYF
.	TRBD2	TRBV29-1	TRBJ2-3	TGCGGCGTTGCAGGGAGAAGCGGGAGGGGTAGAGCGCAGTATTTT	CGVAGRSGRGRAQYF
.	.	TRBV4-1	TRBJ2-3	TGCGCCAACAGCCACCTCCATATCACAGATACGCAGTATTTT	CANSHLHITDTQYF
.	.	TRBV11-2	TRBJ1-6	TGTGCCAGCAGCCACGATGACATACCCCTCCACTTT	CASSHDDIPLHF
.	TRBD2	TRBV12-3/TRBV12-4	TRBJ2-1	TGTACCAGCAAGGGGACTAGCGGGAGTTATGAGCACTTCTTC	CTSKGTSGSYEHFF
.	.	TRBV6-1	TRBJ2-5	TGTGCCAGTAACTACCTCCGGGGGCCTCAAGAGACCCAGTACTTC	CASNYLRGPQETQYF